A single sample gave rise to the 10 T cell receptor beta chains below, sequenced in a study of T cells after yellow fever vaccination. TCRdb used MiXCR to reprocess the 5' RACE reads, holding one entry per CDR3 protein. Here the sample spans 550,000 or so distinct CDR3 sequences, 15% to 20% being singletons. Sequencing used PBMCs, obtained 15 days after the yellow fever booster vaccination. All receptors derive from a man between 25 and 39 years old who received the YFV17D yellow fever vaccine.

This clonotype appeared a few times. CDR3 bases: TGTGCCAGCAGTTCCGGGACAGGGTGGCCCTTCACAGATACGCAGTATTTT. This gives the protein CASSSGTGWPFTDTQYF. This chain uses TRBV6-5 with TRBJ2-3, with 9 bases identical to TRBD1. This CDR3 spans 17 amino acids. The V gene end was trimmed by 4 bases and the J gene end by 2 bases; junction bases not matched to a gene: 10. The germline V gene has CDR1 MNHEY and CDR2 SVGAGI.

The chain employs TRBV6-4 and TRBJ2-1; possibly TRBD1 for D (5 bases). Germline-derived CDR1 and CDR2 are MRHNA and SNTAGT. This CDR3 contains 14 residues. V lost 3 bases and J 7 bases, leaving 13 bases between the germline ends. This CDR3 reads CASSEAGNGNEQFF. DNA for the CDR3: TGTGCCAGCAGTGAAGCAGGGAATGGAAATGAGCAGTTCTTC.

The rearrangement uses TRBV29-1 and TRBJ1-2; TRBD1 aligns across 12 bases. The germline V gene has CDR1 SQVTM and CDR2 ANQGSEA. The CDR3 is 14 residues long. V lost 3 bases, J lost 5 bases, and 4 bases stayed unmatched. The CDR3 sequence: CSVDRDRGLYGYTF. The CDR3 DNA reads TGCAGCGTTGACCGGGACAGGGGGCTGTATGGCTACACCTTC. The whole variable domain, remainder taken from reference TRBV29-1 and TRBJ1-2, is SAVISQKPSRDICQRGTSLTIQCQVDSQVTMMFWYRQQPGQSLTLIATANQGSEATYESGFVIDKFPISRPNLTFSTLTVSNMSPEDSSIYLCSVDRDRGLYGYTFGSGTRLTVV.

The chain combines TRBV12-3 or TRBV12-4 with TRBJ2-7; TRBD1 or TRBD2 may be the D gene (5 bases each). Trimming removed 7 bases at V and 2 bases at J, with 15 bases between. CDR3 length equals 14 residues. The CDR3 DNA is TGTGCCAGCACCCTAGCAGGGAGCGCCTACGAGCAGTACTTC. This codes for CASTLAGSAYEQYF.

There are many counts of this clonotype. The rearrangement uses TRBV20-1 and TRBJ2-7; D gene uncertain. The CDR3 spans 12 residues. V lost 6 bases and J 2 bases, leaving 11 bases between the germline ends. The V gene's germline CDR1 is DFQATT and CDR2 SNEGSKA (reference sequence). The CDR3 is CSASPETYEQYF. DNA of the CDR3: TGCAGTGCATCCCCCGAAACCTACGAGCAGTACTTC.

J is TRBJ2-2 and V is TRBV7-9, with 11 positions matching TRBD2. The V segment lost 10 bases and the J segment 1 base; nucleotides outside the gene matches: 2. The CDR3 sequence is 14 residues long. Looked up from germline, CDR1 is SEHNR and CDR2 is FQNEAQ (reference sequence). CDR3 bases: TGTGCCACTAGCGGGAGGTGGAACACCGGGGAGCTGTTTTTT. Protein: CATSGRWNTGELFF.

This chain's CDR3 is CASSYRTSGRTNTGELFF. For the CDR3, the DNA is TGTGCCAGCAGTTACCGGACTAGCGGGAGGACGAACACCGGGGAGCTGTTTTTT. V gene TRBV6-5 combines with J gene TRBJ2-2; TRBD2 matches 14 bases. Germline loops: CDR1 MNHEY, CDR2 SVGAGI. J gave up 0 bases and V 2 bases, and 2 bases lay outside the gene matches. The CDR3 sequence is 18 residues long.

This sequence joins TRBV20-1 and TRBJ2-1; 12 positions agree with TRBD2. The CDR3 sequence is 15 residues long. Losses at the gene ends were 5 bases for V and 7 bases for J; bases not matched to a gene: 9. CDR1 and CDR2 from the germline V gene are DFQATT and SNEGSKA (reference sequence). The CDR3 loop reads CSASIQTSGSNEQFF. In nucleotides, the CDR3 is TGCAGTGCTTCAATTCAGACTAGCGGGAGTAATGAGCAGTTCTTC.

This clonotype was observed a few times. This chain joins TRBV5-8 and TRBJ2-5; tentatively, D is TRBD2 (6 bases). Trimming removed 4 bases from V and 2 bases from J, with 15 bases in between. CDR1 is SGHTS and CDR2 is YDEGEE in the germline V gene. This CDR3 has 15 amino acids. The CDR3 nucleotides read TGTGCCAGCAGCCTCGGGACTCACCATCAAGAGACCCAGTACTTC. This codes for CASSLGTHHQETQYF. The whole variable domain, remainder taken from reference TRBV5-8 and TRBJ2-5, is EAGVTQSPTHLIKTRGQQATLRCSPISGHTSVYWYQQALGLGLQFLLWYDEGEERNRGNFPPRFSGRQFPNYSSELNVNALELEDSALYLCASSLGTHHQETQYFGPGTRLLVL.

This clonotype was detected only a few times. The chain employs TRBV7-2 and TRBJ2-3; tentatively, D is TRBD2 (6 bases). Between the trimmed V and J ends, which lost 7 bases and 6 bases, there was a span of 17 bases. CDR1 is SGHTA, CDR2 FQGNSA, per germline. CDR3 length: 14 amino acids. The CDR3 coding sequence is TGTGCCAGCACCTTCGGGGGTAATTCTGATACGCAGTATTTT. Its protein is CASTFGGNSDTQYF.